The following is a T cell receptor beta chain sequence with its context. What it recognizes is unknown. The sample is drawn from a study of cytomegalovirus exposure and HLA in healthy donors. Regarding the study as a whole: Researchers reportedly found TCR beta sequences accurately predicted most subjects' HLA-A and HLA-B alleles. There were approximately 150 TCR beta chains listed as cytomegalovirus-associated. Diagnosis of cytomegalovirus status made by the classifier reportedly showed high specificity and sensitivity. In an earlier analysis, most TCR beta V segments were productive about 90% or about 30% of the time.

The primer mix had 60 Vbeta and 13 Jbeta primers. This table comes from immunoSEQ multiplex PCR, and its TCRdb copy is limited to in-frame clones, with some not included. Altogether approximately 140,000 clones are present, less than 85% being singletons, with the ten largest covering 1.5% to 2%. Trimming took off 2 bases at V and 3 bases at J, with 14 bases between the two ends. The germline CDR1 and CDR2 sequences are LNHDA and SQIVND (reference sequence). CDR3 size: 15 residues. The chain uses TRBV19 and TRBJ2-7; maybe TRBD2 (7 bases). The sequence came from a middle-aged man in good health and CMV-seronegative. Material for sequencing was PBMCs. Here the CDR3 DNA reads TGTGCCAGTAGTATAATTGAGGGAGGGGGCTACGAGCAGTACTTC. It codes for CASSIIEGGGYEQYF.